This is a list of T cell receptor beta chains from one sample in a study of shared clonotypes between healthy human individuals. Clones were read by immunoSEQ multiplex PCR, and TCRdb kept only the in-frame ones, dropping some. The repertoire consists of about 800,000 clones, with roughly 96% occurring once and the leading ten covering roughly 0.23%. The specimen was naive CD8+ T cells sorted from blood. These receptors came from a man aged 25 to 40 in good health. CDR3s include the opening cysteine and the closing phenylalanine or tryptophan. Fields, in order: D gene, V gene, J gene, CDR3 protein. D genes are given only for firm matches.

>TRBD1|TRBV6-1|TRBJ2-5
CASSEWTGDGKETQYF
>NA|TRBV30|TRBJ2-3
CAWIGFTDTQYF
>NA|TRBV30|TRBJ2-7
CAWAGRSSYEQYF
>NA|TRBV7-2|TRBJ2-3
CASSRQTTDTQYF
>TRBD1|TRBV5-4|TRBJ2-1
CASSPDKGQAYNEQFF
>NA|TRBV10-1|TRBJ2-1
CASSESGGPLYNEQFF
>NA|TRBV6-5|TRBJ1-2
CASSYGDKGGYTF
>NA|TRBV11-2|TRBJ2-7
CASSLGASSYEQYF
>NA|TRBV9|TRBJ2-1
CASSVEEYNEQFF
>NA|TRBV5-5|TRBJ2-3
CASSLPTAETDTQYF
>TRBD1|TRBV2|TRBJ2-7
CASSEWDSRAGEQYF
>NA|TRBV27|TRBJ1-2
CASSSTPGHQSYGYTF
>NA|TRBV27|TRBJ2-7
CASSFYDPFGEQYF
>NA|TRBV27|TRBJ1-2
CASSTMRSQDQVRGYTF
>NA|TRBV4-2|TRBJ2-7
CASSQDTSYSYEQYF
>NA|TRBV2|TRBJ1-2
CASILFPEGNYGYTF
>NA|TRBV5-5|TRBJ2-7
CASSPLVGDITYEQYF
>NA|TRBV15|TRBJ2-7
CATSRDRLDSYEQYF
>NA|TRBV28|TRBJ2-1
CASSLSVVAYNEQFF
>TRBD2|TRBV2|TRBJ2-3
CASNLAGITDTQYF
>NA|TRBV6-5|TRBJ1-3
CASSPTGGSGNTIYF
>NA|TRBV5-1|TRBJ2-7
CASSWMGYEQYF
>TRBD1|TRBV19|TRBJ1-1
CASSTRQGLNTEAFF
>TRBD1|TRBV5-1|TRBJ1-1
CASSSGQGTEAFF
>TRBD2|TRBV5-1|TRBJ2-7
CASSQGLAGAYEQYF
>NA|TRBV4-1|TRBJ2-7
CASSHTGPSYEQYF
>NA|TRBV28|TRBJ2-3
CASSPSPIASSTDTQYF
>NA|TRBV4-3|TRBJ2-1
CASSQDPVSEQFF
>NA|TRBV7-8|TRBJ2-3
CASSPAGKGVWEDTQYF